Listed below are T cell receptor beta chains from one sample, sequenced in a study of regulatory T cells in long-lasting Graves disease. TCRdb reprocessed the multiplex PCR reads via MiXCR and lists one record per CDR3 protein. The sample contains 600,000 to 850,000 distinct CDR3 sequences, around 30% of which appear only once. Sequencing was performed on peripheral blood mononuclear cells (PBMCs), taken when the disease was refractory, from a patient treated with antithyroid drugs. All receptors derive from a female donor with Graves disease. The CDR3 runs from the conserved cysteine through the conserved F or W. D genes are given only for firm matches. Size is omitted from some rows. Given values are once, few, many or a class for expanded clones.

v_call	j_call	d_call	clone_size	cdr3_nt	cdr3_aa
TRBV7-3	TRBJ2-5	NA	NA	TGTGCCAGCGTACCGAGTTCTGCCCAAGAGACCCAGTACTTC	CASVPSSAQETQYF
TRBV9	TRBJ1-1	NA	NA	TGTGCCAGCAGTATACGGGGGGGGGTGAACACTGAAGCTTTCTTT	CASSIRGGVNTEAFF
TRBV6-5	TRBJ1-5	NA	NA	TGTGCCAGCAGTTACCGGGGGGGGGGACAGCCCCAGCATTTT	CASSYRGGGQPQHF
TRBV6-2/TRBV6-3	TRBJ1-1	NA	NA	TGTGCCAGCAATTACTCGGGGGAGAACACTGAAGCTTTCTTT	CASNYSGENTEAFF
TRBV3-1	TRBJ2-5	TRBD1	NA	TGTGCCAGCAGCCCTCCCCGGACAGGGGAGACCCAGTACTTC	CASSPPRTGETQYF
TRBV2	TRBJ1-5	NA	many	TGTGCCAGCAGTGAAGCTGGCGGATATAGCAATCAGCCCCAGCATTTT	CASSEAGGYSNQPQHF
TRBV5-1	TRBJ2-1	NA	NA	TGCGCCAGCAGCTTGGTCGAGGAGCAGTTCTTC	CASSLVEEQFF
TRBV5-6	TRBJ2-7	NA	NA	TGTGCCAGCAGCTTTGTCCAGCCAAGCTACGAGCAGTACTTC	CASSFVQPSYEQYF
TRBV19	TRBJ1-5	NA	NA	TGTGCCAGTACGATCCGGGACTATGATCGGCCCCAGCATTTT	CASTIRDYDRPQHF
TRBV29-1	TRBJ2-7	NA	few	TGCAGCGTTGATGGGGGGCTGGGCTACGAGCAGTACTTC	CSVDGGLGYEQYF
TRBV12-3/TRBV12-4	TRBJ1-4	NA	NA	TGTGCCAGCAGACCCAGGAAGGTCGTTAATGAAAAACTGTTTTTT	CASRPRKVVNEKLFF
TRBV29-1	TRBJ2-1	NA	few	TGCAGCGTTGAAGGCCCTCGCATCGGTTACAATGAGCAGTTCTTC	CSVEGPRIGYNEQFF
TRBV6-2/TRBV6-3	TRBJ2-7	NA	NA	TGTGCCAGCAGTGAGTCTGGTTTTCAGTACTTC	CASSESGFQYF
TRBV29-1	TRBJ2-7	NA	many	TGCAGCGTTGCCCAGCAGGCTGGGGGTTACGAGCAGTACTTC	CSVAQQAGGYEQYF
TRBV10-3	TRBJ1-2	TRBD1	few	TGTGCCATCAGTGAGAACAGGGGGCAGGGTGGCTACACCTTC	CAISENRGQGGYTF
TRBV14	TRBJ1-2	NA	NA	TGTGCCAGCAGCCAAGGTACGGGCCGTCAGTCCTATGGCTACACCTTC	CASSQGTGRQSYGYTF
TRBV24-1	TRBJ1-5	NA	few	TGTGCCACCTCTACAGGGCCCAATCAGCCCCAGCATTTT	CATSTGPNQPQHF
TRBV19	TRBJ1-1	NA	NA	TGTGCCAGTAGCCACAGGTGGCAGACGAACACTGAAGCTTTCTTT	CASSHRWQTNTEAFF
TRBV29-1	TRBJ2-7	NA	few	TGCAGCGTTACCTTAGCGGACCTTACCTACGAGCAGTACTTC	CSVTLADLTYEQYF
TRBV6-1	TRBJ2-2	TRBD2	few	TGTGCCAGCAGTACAGGGACTAGTGTGGAGCTGTTTTTT	CASSTGTSVELFF
TRBV20-1	TRBJ2-7	NA	NA	TGCAGTGCTAGAAATACTAGGGTCGGCGAGCAGTACTTC	CSARNTRVGEQYF
TRBV7-9	TRBJ2-7	NA	few	TGTGCCAGCAGCTTGACCTGGGTAGGCGAGCAGTACTTC	CASSLTWVGEQYF
TRBV6-2/TRBV6-3	TRBJ2-7	NA	many	TGTGCCAGCAGTTACCCCCGCAGGTCCTACGAGCAGTACTTC	CASSYPRRSYEQYF
TRBV7-9	TRBJ2-2	TRBD1	NA	TGTGCCAGCAGCCAGCCGGGACAGAGGACCGGGGAGCTGTTTTTT	CASSQPGQRTGELFF
TRBV28	TRBJ1-5	TRBD1	few	TGTGCCAGCCTAATCGGGACAGGGAGGAAGCAGCCCCAGCATTTT	CASLIGTGRKQPQHF
TRBV6-2/TRBV6-3	TRBJ1-1	NA	many	TGTGCCAGCAGTGAGGTGAACACTGAAGCTTTCTTT	CASSEVNTEAFF
TRBV19	TRBJ1-5	NA	NA	TGTGCCAGTAGAGGGACGCAGGGAGGCAATCAGCCCCAGCATTTT	CASRGTQGGNQPQHF
TRBV20-1	TRBJ2-5	TRBD2	once	TGCAGTGCTGGGAAGGGAGCGGGAGCGTTGGAGACCCAGTACTTC	CSAGKGAGALETQYF
TRBV6-1	TRBJ1-1	TRBD1	few	TGTGCCAGCAGTCGCCTTACAGGGGGCGCCTCTGAAGCTTTCTTT	CASSRLTGGASEAFF
TRBV12-3/TRBV12-4	TRBJ1-2	NA	few	TGTGCCAGCAAGCAGACAGGTTATGGCTACACCTTC	CASKQTGYGYTF
TRBV5-1	TRBJ2-5	NA	NA	TGCGCCAGCAAGAGAGTCGGAGAGACCCAGTACTTC	CASKRVGETQYF
TRBV19	TRBJ1-2	TRBD1	few	TGTGCCAGTAGTAAATTGAGGACAGGGGCGGATGGCTACACCTTC	CASSKLRTGADGYTF
TRBV30	TRBJ1-2	TRBD1	NA	TGTGCCTGGAGTGCAGGGGGCGGGTATGGCTACACCTTC	CAWSAGGGYGYTF
TRBV11-2	TRBJ2-3	NA	NA	TGTGCCAGCAGCTTAGATCGATTGAACACAGATACGCAGTATTTT	CASSLDRLNTDTQYF
TRBV20-1	TRBJ2-7	TRBD2	few	TGCAGTGCTAGACTAAGCGGGAGGGCCTCCTACGAGCAGTACTTC	CSARLSGRASYEQYF
TRBV6-5	TRBJ1-6	TRBD1	many	TGTGCCAGCAGTTCCTGGACAGGCAGCAATTCACCCCTCCACTTT	CASSSWTGSNSPLHF
TRBV19	TRBJ1-6	NA	NA	TGTGCCAGTAGTACCGGATCTAATTCACCCCTCCACTTT	CASSTGSNSPLHF
TRBV19	TRBJ2-5	TRBD1	few	TGTGCCAGTAGTATAGGCCAGGGGGCGAGAGAGACCCAGTACTTC	CASSIGQGARETQYF
TRBV9	TRBJ1-3	NA	few	TGTGCCAGCAGCGTAGCTACCGGGACCTCTGGAAACACCATATATTTT	CASSVATGTSGNTIYF
TRBV6-5	TRBJ1-1	NA	NA	TGTGCCAGCAGTTACCGAACAGGGATGGCTTTCTTT	CASSYRTGMAFF
TRBV7-9	TRBJ2-7	NA	NA	TGTGCCAGCAGAAGGGCGGACGAGCAGTACTTC	CASRRADEQYF
TRBV12-3/TRBV12-4	TRBJ2-2	TRBD1	few	TGTGCCAGCAGTTTAGGTGTAGGGGGCAGGAGCACCGGGGAGCTGTTTTTT	CASSLGVGGRSTGELFF
TRBV6-5	TRBJ1-1	NA	many	TGTGCCAGCAGTTACTCCCGGAACACTGAAGCTTTCTTT	CASSYSRNTEAFF
TRBV19	TRBJ1-2	NA	NA	TGTGCCAGTAGTATGTTTTCTGGAGAGAACTATGGCTACACCTTC	CASSMFSGENYGYTF
TRBV20-1	TRBJ1-2	NA	NA	TGCAGTGCTAGAGATCACATCTCTCCTGTCTATGGCTACACCTTC	CSARDHISPVYGYTF
TRBV9	TRBJ1-5	NA	NA	TGTGCCAGCAGCGTAGGGGGGGTGGTGAATCAGCCCCAGCATTTT	CASSVGGVVNQPQHF
TRBV5-1	TRBJ1-1	NA	NA	TGCGCCAGCAGCTGGCGGGACGACGGTTCTGAAGCTTTCTTT	CASSWRDDGSEAFF
TRBV12-3/TRBV12-4	TRBJ1-1	NA	many	TGTGCCAGCAGTCCCTGGACAGCGAACACTGAAGCTTTCTTT	CASSPWTANTEAFF
TRBV6-1	TRBJ2-7	TRBD1	few	TGTGCCAGCAGTGACCCCGGGACAGGGGGCTTCTACGAGCAGTACTTC	CASSDPGTGGFYEQYF